The source of this T cell receptor (beta chain) is a study of blood T cell repertoires in COVID-19 (dated by TCRdb to about 2020). Context from the whole study: The collaborator samples originated in the United States, Italy and Spain and spanned the acute and convalescent phases of COVID-19. The prospective study material was composed of cDNA or gDNA derived from T cells, B-cell-depleted T cells, or PBMCs. The dataset comprised deeply sampled blood TCRbeta repertoires from subjects exposed to, actively infected with, or recovered from COVID-19. The repertoires were made available in a free public database intended to serve as a resource for research on the immune response to SARS-CoV-2. The samples were drawn from the first 160 participants of the ongoing ImmuneRACE study and from 950 to 1,500 subjects provided by 6 global collaborators. A de-identified subject ID, COVID-19 status, age in years and sex were almost always included in the sample metadata. Where HLA class I and class II types were available, the types were taken from metadata supplied by the sample provider, not from assay-based typing. Paper-wide results and their limitations: How much clinical and demographic metadata was included differed by source and by participant, and the metadata was provided uncurated.

Of note for this clone: The antigen it recognizes is unknown. Base-call qualities are not available, and no considerably larger clone is one nucleotide away.

TCRbeta CDR3 regions were amplified from genomic DNA using the immunoSEQ Assay, a bias-controlled multiplex PCR. The source study handled its data this way. Within the assay, amplification of reference gene primers was used to estimate how many nucleated cells each sample contained. To quantify the absolute abundance of each unique TCRbeta CDR3 rearrangement, sequence reads were collapsed and filtered. For each sample, productive Simpson clonality was calculated as the square root of Simpson's diversity index across productive rearrangements. The source is immuneACCESS, and TCRdb retained only in-frame sequences with V and J called. Part of the clones is not carried over; for the studies checked, unresolved V genes explain less than half of this, and the remainder is unexplained. The V and J calls and clone size are taken from that table; D and trimming were inferred from the DNA. The sample table shows under 200,000 clones, and roughly 86% are seen once. More than 3% of the sample is held by the ten biggest clonotypes.

Counted from cysteine to phenylalanine, this CDR3 has 15 amino acids. The only DNA kept is the CDR3, 45 bases in frame from the first base. CDR1 and CDR2 are read off the germline V gene as MGHRA and YSYEKL. Here V drops 2 bases and J drops 8 bases, and the junction holds 11 bases not matched to any gene. Whole blood was collected in K2EDTA tubes by collaborating institutions according to the institutions' own protocols. For TCRbeta analysis, collaborator samples were shipped as frozen whole blood, as isolated PBMCs, or as DNA extracted from either sample type. The source of this sequence is an older man with acute or convalescent COVID-19. The chain is assembled from TRBV4-1 and TRBJ1-2, with 7 bases matching TRBD1. Sequencing input: peripheral blood. The nucleotides are TGCGCCAGCAGCCAATTCGGGACAGTTGCAGAAGGCTACACCTTC. Its protein is CASSQFGTVAEGYTF.